Listed here are 8 T cell receptor beta chains from one sample, sequenced in a study of OX40 agonist ivuxolimab in advanced cancers. Libraries were prepared by immunoSEQ multiplex PCR; TCRdb keeps only in-frame clonotypes and omits some of them. The top ten clones hold roughly 22% of a sample with some 44,000 clones, 70% to 90% of them seen once. The material was CD4+ or CD8+ T cells sorted from blood, obtained in a trial of the OX40 agonist ivuxolimab. The receptors originated from an adult with an advanced solid tumor such as melanoma, head and neck, liver or kidney cancer.

CDR3 bases: TGTGCCAGTAGTATAGATTTGGCCCATAACTACGAGCAGTACTTC. This codes for CASSIDLAHNYEQYF. This rearrangement joins TRBV19 to TRBJ2-7; D gene uncertain. The V end lost 0 bases, the J end lost 3 bases, and 12 bases lay between the germline ends. The CDR3 extends over 15 amino acids. Looked up from germline, CDR1 is LNHDA and CDR2 is SQIVND (reference sequence).

The sample holds a few counts of this clone. The chain is built from TRBV7-6 and TRBJ2-1; D is undetermined. This CDR3 has 13 residues. The V and J ends lost 2 bases and 6 bases respectively, with 8 bases between them. Per germline, CDR1 SGHVS and CDR2 FNYEAQ. The chain's CDR3 is CASSLTRTNEQFF. CDR3 DNA sequence: TGTGCCAGCAGCTTAACCCGTACCAATGAGCAGTTCTTC.

The chain joins TRBV7-3 to TRBJ2-3; a possible D gene is TRBD1 (7 bases). V lost 5 bases, J lost 1 base, and 13 bases lay in between. This CDR3 is built from 15 residues. Germline V CDR1 and CDR2: SGHTA, FQGTGA. The CDR3 coding sequence is TGTGCCAGCAGCCTCCTCAGGGGGGGCACAGATACGCAGTATTTT. It codes for CASSLLRGGTDTQYF.

V and J are TRBV21-1 and TRBJ1-2. TRBV21-1 is classified as a pseudogene. The CDR3 is 12 residues long. The CDR3: CASKEGTYGYTF. CDR3 in DNA: TGTGCCAGCAAGGAGGGAACCTATGGCTACACCTTC.

The gene calls are TRBV6-1 and TRBJ2-7, with D possibly being TRBD1 or TRBD2 (5 bases each). Trimming pared 1 base from V and 0 bases from J, leaving 16 bases between. Germline CDR1 and CDR2: MNHNS and SASEGT. CDR3 length equals 17 residues. The CDR3 DNA reads TGTGCCAGCAGTGAAGGCTTCTCGGGGCTAAGCTCCTACGAGCAGTACGTC. Translated: CASSEGFSGLSSYEQYV.

This clone was seen only once. The V and J genes are TRBV28 and TRBJ2-2; the D gene is possibly TRBD1 (5 bases). The CDR3 has 16 amino acids. Germline CDR1 reads MDHEN; CDR2 reads SYDVKM. V was shortened by 5 bases and J by 2 bases, with 15 bases between the two germline ends. In DNA, the CDR3 is TGTGCCAGCAGTGGTCCCGGACATGCTAACACCGGGGAGCTGTTTTTT. Translating it yields CASSGPGHANTGELFF.

The chain is built from TRBV7-3 and TRBJ1-1; 7 bases agree with TRBD1. The CDR3 sequence is 16 residues long. Germline values: CDR1 SGHTA, CDR2 FQGTGA. The junction had 10 bases not matched to a gene; V was cut back by 5 bases and J by 1 base. The CDR3 coding sequence is TGTGCCAGCAGCCCGACGGGGGGACAGTCGAACACTGAAGCTTTCTTT. It encodes CASSPTGGQSNTEAFF.

J is TRBJ2-2 and V is TRBV2, with 9 bases fitting TRBD2. The J segment lost 5 bases and the V segment lost 3 bases, leaving 13 bases of the junction unmatched. This CDR3 comprises 18 residues. Germline values: CDR1 SNHLY, CDR2 FYNNEI. CDR3 in amino acids: CASSDPSGETSETGELFF. CDR3 DNA sequence: TGTGCCAGCAGTGACCCTAGCGGGGAGACTTCGGAAACCGGGGAGCTGTTTTTT.